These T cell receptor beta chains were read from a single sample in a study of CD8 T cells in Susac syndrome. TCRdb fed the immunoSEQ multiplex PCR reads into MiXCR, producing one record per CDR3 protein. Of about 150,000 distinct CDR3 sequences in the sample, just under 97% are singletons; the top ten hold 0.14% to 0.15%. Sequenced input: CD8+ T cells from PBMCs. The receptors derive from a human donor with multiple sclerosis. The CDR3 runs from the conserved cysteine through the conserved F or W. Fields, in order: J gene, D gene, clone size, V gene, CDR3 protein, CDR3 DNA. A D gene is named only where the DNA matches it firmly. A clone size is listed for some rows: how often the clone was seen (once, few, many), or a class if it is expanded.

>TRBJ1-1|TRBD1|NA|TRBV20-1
CSASVQGANTEAFF
TGCAGTGCTAGTGTGCAGGGGGCTAACACTGAAGCTTTCTTT
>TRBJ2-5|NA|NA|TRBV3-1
CASRRTLGETQYF
TGTGCCAGCAGACGGACTCTCGGGGAGACCCAGTACTTC
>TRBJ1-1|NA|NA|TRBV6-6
CASSPGSGGDTEAFF
TGTGCCAGCAGTCCCGGGTCAGGTGGAGACACTGAAGCTTTCTTT
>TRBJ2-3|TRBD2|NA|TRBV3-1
CASSQVAGAGGDTQYF
TGTGCCAGCAGCCAAGTAGCGGGGGCCGGCGGGGATACGCAGTATTTT
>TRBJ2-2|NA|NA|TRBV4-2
CASSQDPPGELFF
TGTGCCAGCAGCCAAGATCCGCCGGGGGAGCTGTTTTTT
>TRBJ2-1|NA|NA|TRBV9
CASSVEGTPYNEQFF
TGTGCCAGCAGCGTAGAGGGAACCCCCTACAATGAGCAGTTCTTC
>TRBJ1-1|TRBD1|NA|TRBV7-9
CASSPGTGGTEAFF
TGTGCCAGCAGCCCCGGGACAGGGGGCACTGAAGCTTTCTTT
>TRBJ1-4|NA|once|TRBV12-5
CASGFLSRTPTNEKLFF
TGTGCTAGTGGTTTCTTAAGTAGGACTCCAACTAATGAAAAACTGTTTTTT
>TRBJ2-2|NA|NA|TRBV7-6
CASSLELGGAGELFF
TGTGCCAGCAGCTTAGAGCTGGGGGGAGCCGGGGAGCTGTTTTTT
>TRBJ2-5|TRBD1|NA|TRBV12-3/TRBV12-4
CASRPTGVETQYF
TGTGCCAGCAGGCCTACAGGGGTGGAGACCCAGTACTTC
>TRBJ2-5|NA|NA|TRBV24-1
CATSDRTILQETQYF
TGTGCCACCAGTGATCGGACAATACTGCAAGAGACCCAGTACTTC
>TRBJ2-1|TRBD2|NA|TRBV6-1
CASRSMGLAGYNEQFF
TGTGCCAGCAGATCCATGGGACTAGCGGGATACAATGAGCAGTTCTTC
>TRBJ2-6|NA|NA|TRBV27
CASSLSNRALSGANVLTF
TGTGCCAGCAGTTTATCGAACAGGGCCTTGTCTGGGGCCAACGTCCTGACTTTC
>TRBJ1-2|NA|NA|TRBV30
CASRRVGYTF
TGTGCCTCCCGAAGGGTCGGCTACACCTTC
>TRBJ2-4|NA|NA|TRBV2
CASSEALGEAKNIQYF
TGTGCCAGCAGTGAAGCCCTGGGCGAAGCCAAAAACATTCAGTACTTC
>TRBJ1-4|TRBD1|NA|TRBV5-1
CASRPGTGGEHEKLFF
TGCGCCAGCAGACCAGGGACAGGGGGAGAACATGAAAAACTGTTTTTT
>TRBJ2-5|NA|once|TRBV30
CAWRGETQYF
TGTGCCTGGAGGGGGGAAACCCAGTACTTC
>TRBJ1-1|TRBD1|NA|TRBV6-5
CASRDRGGTEAFF
TGTGCCAGCAGGGACAGGGGGGGAACTGAAGCTTTCTTT
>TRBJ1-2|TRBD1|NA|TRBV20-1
CSAKTGFDYGYTF
TGCAGTGCTAAGACAGGGTTTGACTATGGCTACACCTTC
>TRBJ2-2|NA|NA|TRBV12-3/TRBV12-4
CASRPEPGATGELFF
TGTGCCAGCAGACCCGAGCCCGGGGCGACCGGGGAGCTGTTTTTT
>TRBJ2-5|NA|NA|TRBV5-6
CASSWGGGETQYF
TGTGCCAGCAGCTGGGGGGGCGGTGAGACCCAGTACTTC
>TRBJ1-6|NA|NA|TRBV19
CASSMGINSPLHF
TGTGCCAGTAGTATGGGGATTAATTCACCCCTCCACTTT
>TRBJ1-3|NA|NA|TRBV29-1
CSADPRSSGNTIYF
TGCAGCGCCGACCCGCGGAGCTCTGGAAACACCATATATTTT
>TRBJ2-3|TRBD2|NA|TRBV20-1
CSARATSPSPTSTDTQYF
TGCAGTGCCCGGGCGACTAGCCCATCTCCAACTAGCACAGATACGCAGTATTTT
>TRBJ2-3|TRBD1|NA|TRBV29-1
CSVERGQSTDTQYF
TGCAGCGTTGAACGGGGACAGAGCACAGATACGCAGTATTTT
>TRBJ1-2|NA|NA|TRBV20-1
CSAMTGYGYTF
TGCAGTGCCATGACGGGCTATGGCTACACCTTC
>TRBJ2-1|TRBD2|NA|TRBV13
CASSSGLAGLGNEQFF
TGTGCCAGCAGCTCCGGACTAGCGGGGTTAGGAAATGAGCAGTTCTTC
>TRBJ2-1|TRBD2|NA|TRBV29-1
CSVVSGGARAFYNEQFF
TGCAGCGTTGTTAGCGGGGGGGCGAGAGCTTTCTACAATGAGCAGTTCTTC
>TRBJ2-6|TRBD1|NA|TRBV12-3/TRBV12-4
CASSLGDRGANVLTF
TGTGCCAGCAGTCTGGGGGACAGGGGTGCCAACGTCCTGACTTTC
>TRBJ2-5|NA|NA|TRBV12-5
CASGPPEETQYF
TGTGCTAGTGGTCCCCCGGAGGAGACCCAGTACTTC
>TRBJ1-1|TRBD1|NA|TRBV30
CASTTGGGTEAFF
TGTGCCTCTACGACAGGGGGGGGCACTGAAGCTTTCTTT
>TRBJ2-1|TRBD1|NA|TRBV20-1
CIVGQGGYEQFF
TGCATTGTTGGACAGGGTGGGTATGAGCAGTTCTTC
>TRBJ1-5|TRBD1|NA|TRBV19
CASTGQGVSQPQHF
TGTGCCAGCACGGGGCAGGGGGTGAGTCAGCCCCAGCATTTT
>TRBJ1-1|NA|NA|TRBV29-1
CSVDPPEANTEAFF
TGCAGCGTTGACCCCCCGGAAGCGAACACTGAAGCTTTCTTT
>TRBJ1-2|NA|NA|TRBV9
CASRDRSHYGYTF
TGTGCCAGCAGAGACAGAAGCCATTATGGCTACACCTTC
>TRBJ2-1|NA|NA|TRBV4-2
CASSQGLAYEQFF
TGTGCCAGCAGCCAAGGTTTGGCTTATGAGCAGTTCTTC
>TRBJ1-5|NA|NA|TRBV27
CASSLQGYQPQHF
TGTGCCAGCAGTTTACAGGGATACCAGCCCCAGCATTTT
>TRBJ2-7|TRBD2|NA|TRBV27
CASSPGGERVYEQYF
TGTGCCAGCAGTCCGGGGGGAGAGCGGGTTTACGAGCAGTACTTC
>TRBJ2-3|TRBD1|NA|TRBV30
CAWSSGQGTDTQYF
TGTGCCTGGAGTTCGGGACAGGGGACAGATACGCAGTATTTT
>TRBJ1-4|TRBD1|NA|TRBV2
CASIHIQGADEKLFF
TGTGCCAGCATTCATATCCAGGGGGCCGATGAAAAACTGTTTTTT
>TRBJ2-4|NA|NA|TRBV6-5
CASSPYLAKNIQYF
TGTGCCAGCAGTCCATATTTAGCCAAAAACATTCAGTACTTC